This section outlines one T cell receptor beta chain sequence together with its context. It has no known antigen specificity. Per-base qualities were not stored, and no clone one base away is much larger. This sample was included in a study of blood T cell repertoires in COVID-19 (dated by TCRdb to 2018 to 2020). Broadly, across the study: The collaborator samples originated in the United States, Italy and Spain and spanned the acute and convalescent phases of COVID-19. The material from the prospective study consisted of cDNA or gDNA derived from T cells, B-cell-depleted T cells, or PBMCs. Subjects who had been exposed to COVID-19, were actively infected with it, or had recovered from it provided the deeply sampled blood TCRbeta repertoires that made up the dataset. The repertoires were released in a freely available public database intended as a resource for research on the immune response to SARS-CoV-2. Samples were obtained from the ongoing ImmuneRACE study (first 160 participants) and from about 1,300 subjects provided by 6 global collaborators. A de-identified subject ID, COVID-19 status, age in years and sex were almost always included in the sample metadata. Where available, HLA class I and class II types were taken from metadata supplied by the sample provider and were not determined by assay-based typing.

Each collaborating institution followed its own protocols to collect whole blood in K2EDTA tubes. For TCRbeta analysis, collaborator samples were shipped as frozen whole blood, as isolated PBMCs, or as DNA extracted from either sample type. The immunoSEQ Assay, a bias-controlled multiplex PCR, was used to amplify TCRbeta CDR3 regions from genomic DNA. As for the original processing: Nucleated cell counts per sample were estimated from amplification of reference gene primers within the assay. To quantify the absolute abundance of each unique TCRbeta CDR3 rearrangement, sequence reads were collapsed and filtered. Productive Simpson clonality was computed per sample as the square root of Simpson's diversity index over productive rearrangements. TCRdb holds this immuneACCESS table with in-frame rearrangements only. Some clones are missing; in checked studies, unresolved V genes explain under half, and the rest has no known cause. V and J calls plus clone size are reproduced from that table; the DNA served to infer D and trimming. The sample table records 140,000 to 150,000 clones; 88% of these occur just once. Under 3% of the sample rests with the top ten.

From cysteine to phenylalanine, the CDR3 is 17 amino acids long. Of all the DNA, just the CDR3 is kept, 51 bases in frame from base 1. CDR1 and CDR2, looked up from the germline V gene, are SGHDT and YYEEEE. V and J lose 1 base and 2 bases, and a span of 17 bases separates them. Paper-wide results and their limitations: How much clinical and demographic metadata was included differed by source and by participant, and the metadata was provided uncurated.

Sequencing was carried out using peripheral blood. Rearrangement joined TRBV5-6 to TRBJ2-3; TRBD1 could be the D gene, as 5 bases match. This TCR came from a human donor in a cohort sampled during active COVID-19. CDR3 protein: CASSLWGGLGYTDTQYF. The DNA sequence is TGTGCCAGCAGCTTGTGGGGCGGTTTAGGGTACACAGATACGCAGTATTTT.